This TCR beta chain appears in the sequencing data of a study of T-cell reconstitution after alpha-beta-depleted transplantation in children. There are a few counts of this clonotype. TCRbeta library preparation incorporated unique molecular identifiers. Each CDR3 protein is one row after TCRdb ran MiXCR on the PCR reads. Of about 980,000 distinct CDR3 sequences listed, under 30% were seen once; the top ten hold 25% to 35%. V gave up 6 bases and J gave up 4 bases; unmatched junction bases: 12. Per germline, CDR1 SGHRS and CDR2 YFSETQ. CDR3 length equals 16 residues. This TCR was sampled from a boy less than two years old who had a stem cell transplant for SCID, so the T cells may come from the graft donor. V and J are TRBV5-1 and TRBJ2-1; 8 bases align to TRBD1. This specimen was PBMCs, mostly from graft donor cells, taken 360 days after TCRalphabeta/CD19-depleted stem cell transplant. The CDR3 sequence: CASTQFGTGAYNEQFF. DNA for the CDR3: TGCGCCAGCACCCAATTCGGGACAGGAGCGTACAATGAGCAGTTCTTC.